The 3 T cell receptor beta chains below come from one sample, sequenced in a study of blood T cells in healthy people across ages. A second PCR of 7 to 11 cycles used a sample-barcoded 5' primer and a J-beta primer mix. TCRdb used MiXCR to reprocess the 5' RACE reads, holding one entry per CDR3 protein. The repertoire has under 800,000 distinct CDR3 sequences, roughly 45% of them found once; the top ten carry 20% to 25%. The source material was blood. These receptors came from an older woman in good health.

This chain links TRBV5-1 with TRBJ2-1; TRBD2 matches 9 bases. Trimming removed 5 bases from V and 0 bases from J; junction bases left unmatched: 9. The germline gives CDR1 SGHRS, CDR2 YFSETQ. The CDR3 runs 17 residues. The chain's CDR3 is CASSSSGTTNSYNEQFF. The CDR3 DNA follows: TGCGCCAGCAGTTCTAGCGGGACAACCAACTCCTACAATGAGCAGTTCTTC.

This clonotype came up a few times. The chain links TRBV9 to TRBJ2-1; 9 nucleotides align to TRBD1. The CDR3 contains 17 residues. Germline V gene sequence: CDR1 SGDLS, CDR2 YYNGEE. V lost 3 bases and J lost 8; bases outside the gene matches: 15. In nucleotides, the CDR3 is TGTGCCAGCAGCGCACAACCGGGACAGGGAGGTTCAGATGAGCAGTTCTTC. Protein: CASSAQPGQGGSDEQFF. Full variable domain (outside the CDR3, taken from reference TRBV9 and TRBJ2-1): DSGVTQTPKHLITATGQRVTLRCSPRSGDLSVYWYQQSLDQGLQFLIQYYNGEERAKGNILERFSAQQFPDLHSELNLSSLELGDSALYFCASSAQPGQGGSDEQFFGPGTRLTVL.

The table lists this clonotype with a few counts. This chain links TRBV7-9 with TRBJ2-3; tentative D call: TRBD1 (6 bases). From germline, CDR1 is SEHNR and CDR2 FQNEAQ (reference sequence). V dropped 5 bases and J dropped 2 bases, with 14 bases sitting between them. This CDR3 is built from 15 residues. The CDR3 DNA reads as TGTGCCAGCAGCCGTCAGGGGCCGGTCACAGATACGCAGTATTTT. Its translation: CASSRQGPVTDTQYF.